A single sample is the source of the 10 T cell receptor beta chains below, sequenced in a study of vaccination and CD4 T cells after COVID-19. Treatment specified: roughly 11-day PBMC culture with coronavirus spike peptide pools or control peptides (ViraFEST assay). Antigens for these TCRs are unknown. At the Johns Hopkins FTIC core, DNA taken from cultured CD4+ T cells was sequenced by way of the Oncomine TCR Beta short-read assay. TCRdb called the PCR reads again in MiXCR, with one record for every CDR3 protein. The sample holds fewer than 6,000 distinct CDR3 sequences; around 43% are singletons and the top ten take just over 60%. Source material: CD4+ T cells from blood, cultured in vitro. The receptors stem from a human donor who had recovered from COVID-19.

J is TRBJ2-2 and V is TRBV18; 10 bases map to TRBD2. CDR1 KGHSH and CDR2 LQKENI come from the germline V gene. Losses at the gene ends were 4 bases for V and 5 bases for J; bases not matched to a gene: 1. This CDR3 is 14 amino acids long. CDR3 nucleotide sequence: TGTGCCAGCTCACTGGGACTAGCGACCGGGGAGCTGTTTTTT. It codes for CASSLGLATGELFF.

There are a few counts of this clonotype. Here the CDR3 reads CASSSGQGRGEQYF. The CDR3 DNA is TGTGCCAGCAGCTCGGGACAGGGGAGAGGCGAGCAGTACTTC. This sequence joins TRBV7-6 and TRBJ2-7; 10 bases are shared with TRBD1. The J segment lost 6 bases and the V segment lost 4 bases, leaving 6 bases of the junction unmatched. This CDR3 contains 14 residues. The germline V gene encodes CDR1 SGHVS and CDR2 FNYEAQ. The full variable domain, with the rest looked up from reference TRBV7-6 and TRBJ2-7, is GAGVSQSPRYKVTKRGQDVALRCDPISGHVSLYWYRQALGQGPEFLTYFNYEAQQDKSGLPNDRFSAERPEGSISTLTIQRTEQRDSAMYRCASSSGQGRGEQYFGPGTRLTVT.

The sample holds a few counts of this clonotype. CDR3 sequence (DNA): TGTGCCAGCGGAACTAGCGGGGGGGGCACAGATACGCAGTATTTT. Translating it yields CASGTSGGGTDTQYF. The chain couples TRBV6-4 to TRBJ2-3, with 13 bases identical to TRBD2. J gave up 1 base and V 8 bases, and 3 bases lay outside the gene matches. The CDR3 spans 15 residues. Germline V CDR1 and CDR2: MRHNA, SNTAGT.

This chain connects TRBV19 to TRBJ1-6; D is uncertain. CDR1 is LNHDA, CDR2 SQIVND, per germline (reference sequence). The CDR3 extends over 16 amino acids. Deletions cut 6 bases from V and 0 bases from J, with 12 bases between. CDR3 nucleotides: TGTGCCAGTAGCAACAGCCAGAGCTCCTATAATTCACCCCTCCACTTT. Its protein is CASSNSQSSYNSPLHF.

This clonotype was counted a few times. CDR3 coding DNA: TGTGCCAGCAGCTCAAGCGGGGGCCGATACAATGAGCAGTTCTTC. Protein sequence: CASSSSGGRYNEQFF. V gene TRBV7-2 combines with J gene TRBJ2-1; TRBD2 matches 8 bases. CDR1 SGHTA and CDR2 FQGNSA come from the germline V gene. This CDR3 region has 15 residues. V was pared by 4 bases and J by 4 bases, with 6 bases of the junction left unmatched.

This rearrangement joins TRBV12-3 or TRBV12-4 to TRBJ2-5, with D maybe TRBD2 (5 bases). Trimming shortened V by 1 base and J by 2 bases, and 14 bases separated the two germline ends. The CDR3 runs 16 residues. The CDR3 spells CASSLGRLPGQETQYF. The DNA for the CDR3 is TGTGCCAGCAGTTTAGGTCGGTTACCGGGGCAAGAGACCCAGTACTTC.

This clonotype appeared a few times. The chain couples TRBV7-9 to TRBJ1-2; D is uncertain. V gave up 0 bases and J gave up 5 bases, with 10 bases separating them. Germline CDR1 and CDR2: SEHNR and FQNEAQ (reference sequence). There are 14 residues in the CDR3. The CDR3 nucleotides are TGTGCCAGCAGCTTAGCCCTGGACGGATATGGCTACACCTTC. This codes for CASSLALDGYGYTF.

The V call is TRBV5-4, the J call TRBJ2-7; D is perhaps TRBD1 or TRBD2 (5 bases each). Per germline, CDR1 SGHNT and CDR2 YYREEE (reference sequence). CDR3 length: 14 amino acids. V was trimmed by 4 bases and J by 4 bases, leaving 15 bases between them. CDR3 region: CASSGGPREYEQYF. The DNA for the CDR3 is TGTGCCAGCAGCGGGGGACCGAGAGAGTACGAGCAGTACTTC. The entire variable domain, with the rest obtained from reference TRBV5-4 and TRBJ2-7, is as follows: ETGVTQSPTHLIKTRGQQVTLRCSSQSGHNTVSWYQQALGQGPQFIFQYYREEENGRGNFPPRFSGLQFPNYSSELNVNALELDDSALYLCASSGGPREYEQYFGPGTRLTVT.

This clonotype has more than one count but fewer than ten. This chain connects TRBV11-3 to TRBJ2-2; TRBD1 might be the D (6 bases). Germline CDR1 SGHNT, CDR2 YENEEA. There are 15 residues in the CDR3. The V end was cut by 5 bases, the J end by 7 bases, with 17 bases between. CDR3 sequence reads: CASSLQGPDVGELFF. In DNA, the CDR3 is TGTGCCAGCAGCCTGCAGGGGCCCGACGTCGGGGAGCTGTTTTTT.

This clonotype occurred once. The chain combines TRBV12-3 or TRBV12-4 with TRBJ1-1; TRBD1 matches 7 bases. The CDR3 contains 15 residues. Trimming removed 6 bases from V and 1 base from J; junction bases left unmatched: 8. The CDR3 region has the DNA TGTGCCAGCAGGTATTCCGGGACAGCGAACACTGAAGCTTTCTTT. This translates into CASRYSGTANTEAFF.